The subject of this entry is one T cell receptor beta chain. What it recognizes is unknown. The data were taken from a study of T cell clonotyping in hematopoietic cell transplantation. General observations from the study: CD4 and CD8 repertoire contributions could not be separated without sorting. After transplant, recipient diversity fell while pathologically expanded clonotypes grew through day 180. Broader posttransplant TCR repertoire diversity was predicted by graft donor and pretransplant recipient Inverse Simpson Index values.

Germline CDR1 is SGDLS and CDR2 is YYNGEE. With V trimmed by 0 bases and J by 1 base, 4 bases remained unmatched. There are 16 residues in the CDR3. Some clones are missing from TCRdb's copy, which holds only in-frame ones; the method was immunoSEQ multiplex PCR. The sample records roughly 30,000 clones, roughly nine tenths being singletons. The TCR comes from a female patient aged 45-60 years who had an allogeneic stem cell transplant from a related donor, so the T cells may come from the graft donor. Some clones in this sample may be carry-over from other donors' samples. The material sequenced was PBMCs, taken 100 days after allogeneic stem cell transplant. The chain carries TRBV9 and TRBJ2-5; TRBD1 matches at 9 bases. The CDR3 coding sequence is TGTGCCAGCAGCGTAGCGGGACAGGGTTCCCAAGAGACCCAGTACTTC. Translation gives CASSVAGQGSQETQYF.